Listed below are T cell receptor beta chains from one sample, sequenced in a study of shared clonotypes between healthy human individuals. Profiled with immunoSEQ multiplex PCR; TCRdb holds only in-frame clones, not every one. The sample carries millions of clones, roughly 91% recorded once. The sample consisted of naive CD8+ T cells from PBMCs. These TCRs come from a man younger than 30 in good health. Some clones in this sample may be carry-over from other donors' samples. Both conserved end residues are part of each CDR3. Each record gives: CDR3 protein, CDR3 DNA, clone size, J gene, D gene, V gene. A D gene is named only where the DNA matches it firmly. Part of the rows lack a size; the others show once, few, many or a class for expanded clones.

CDR3aa: CASRADRPYEQYF; CDR3nt: TGTGCCAGCAGAGCTGACCGACCCTACGAGCAGTACTTC; abundance: once; j_gene: TRBJ2-7; d_gene: .; v_gene: TRBV2
CDR3aa: CASSTDNYGYTF; CDR3nt: TGTGCCAGTAGTACGGACAACTATGGCTACACCTTC; abundance: .; j_gene: TRBJ1-2; d_gene: .; v_gene: TRBV19
CDR3aa: CASSTLPGQGYEQYF; CDR3nt: TGTGCCAGCAGCACCCTTCCGGGACAAGGCTACGAGCAGTACTTC; abundance: .; j_gene: TRBJ2-7; d_gene: .; v_gene: TRBV5-6
CDR3aa: CASSIGDGELFF; CDR3nt: TGTGCCAGTAGTATAGGTGACGGGGAGCTGTTTTTT; abundance: once; j_gene: TRBJ2-2; d_gene: .; v_gene: TRBV19
CDR3aa: CASSPMGTYTEAFF; CDR3nt: TGTGCCAGTAGTCCTATGGGAACGTACACTGAAGCTTTCTTT; abundance: few; j_gene: TRBJ1-1; d_gene: .; v_gene: TRBV19
CDR3aa: CASSKQADRYNEQFF; CDR3nt: TGCGCCAGCAGCAAGCAGGCGGATCGCTACAATGAGCAGTTCTTC; abundance: .; j_gene: TRBJ2-1; d_gene: .; v_gene: TRBV5-1
CDR3aa: CASSLSWGLNNEQFF; CDR3nt: TGTGCCAGCAGCTTGTCATGGGGGTTAAACAATGAGCAGTTCTTC; abundance: .; j_gene: TRBJ2-1; d_gene: .; v_gene: TRBV5-4
CDR3aa: CATREITSYEQYF; CDR3nt: TGTGCCACAAGGGAGATAACCTCCTACGAGCAGTACTTC; abundance: .; j_gene: TRBJ2-7; d_gene: .; v_gene: TRBV10-3
CDR3aa: CASSRVNSGANVLTF; CDR3nt: TGCGCCAGCAGCCGCGTTAACTCTGGGGCCAACGTCCTGACTTTC; abundance: .; j_gene: TRBJ2-6; d_gene: .; v_gene: TRBV5-1
CDR3aa: CASSVEGFPGYNEQFF; CDR3nt: TGTGCCAGCAGCGTAGAGGGCTTCCCAGGCTACAATGAGCAGTTCTTC; abundance: .; j_gene: TRBJ2-1; d_gene: .; v_gene: TRBV9
CDR3aa: CASSGTGGTLYGYTF; CDR3nt: TGTGCCAGCAGTGGGACAGGGGGCACCCTCTATGGCTACACCTTC; abundance: .; j_gene: TRBJ1-2; d_gene: TRBD1; v_gene: TRBV2
CDR3aa: CASSTRGEVVYEQYF; CDR3nt: TGCGCCAGCAGCACACGGGGGGAGGTGGTCTACGAGCAGTACTTC; abundance: .; j_gene: TRBJ2-7; d_gene: TRBD2; v_gene: TRBV5-1
CDR3aa: CSVGGGSSGNTIYF; CDR3nt: TGCAGCGTTGGGGGAGGGAGCTCTGGAAACACCATATATTTT; abundance: .; j_gene: TRBJ1-3; d_gene: .; v_gene: TRBV29-1
CDR3aa: CSVQQGWEAEDEQFF; CDR3nt: TGCAGCGTTCAACAGGGTTGGGAGGCGGAGGATGAGCAGTTCTTC; abundance: .; j_gene: TRBJ2-1; d_gene: .; v_gene: TRBV29-1
CDR3aa: CSVGGDGPYPYEQYF; CDR3nt: TGCAGCGTTGGCGGGGACGGCCCATACCCCTACGAGCAGTACTTC; abundance: .; j_gene: TRBJ2-7; d_gene: .; v_gene: TRBV29-1
CDR3aa: CASSLVSGANVLTF; CDR3nt: TGTGCCAGCAGCTTGGTCTCTGGGGCCAACGTCCTGACTTTC; abundance: .; j_gene: TRBJ2-6; d_gene: .; v_gene: TRBV7-9
CDR3aa: CASSFPIQGSNEQFF; CDR3nt: TGTGCCAGCAGCTTCCCCATACAAGGGTCCAATGAGCAGTTCTTC; abundance: .; j_gene: TRBJ2-1; d_gene: .; v_gene: TRBV13
CDR3aa: CASSALSEQFF; CDR3nt: TGTGCCAGCAGCGCCCTTTCAGAGCAGTTCTTC; abundance: .; j_gene: TRBJ2-1; d_gene: .; v_gene: TRBV11-2
CDR3aa: CASSLRQANGGYTF; CDR3nt: TGTGCCAGCAGCTTAAGGCAAGCAAATGGAGGCTACACCTTC; abundance: .; j_gene: TRBJ1-2; d_gene: .; v_gene: TRBV7-2
CDR3aa: CASSLSANNEQFF; CDR3nt: TGTGCCAGCAGTTTATCGGCAAACAATGAGCAGTTCTTC; abundance: .; j_gene: TRBJ2-1; d_gene: .; v_gene: TRBV27
CDR3aa: CASSGTRFGADQPQHF; CDR3nt: TGTGCCAGCAGTGGTACCCGATTTGGGGCTGATCAGCCCCAGCATTTT; abundance: .; j_gene: TRBJ1-5; d_gene: .; v_gene: TRBV2
CDR3aa: CASSVRPGPDLNTGELFF; CDR3nt: TGTGCCAGCAGCGTACGCCCGGGACCGGACCTGAACACCGGGGAGCTGTTTTTT; abundance: .; j_gene: TRBJ2-2; d_gene: .; v_gene: TRBV9
CDR3aa: CASSGPNGTGVLVNTGELFF; CDR3nt: TGTGCCAGCAGCGGCCCAAACGGGACAGGGGTCCTAGTGAACACCGGGGAGCTGTTTTTT; abundance: .; j_gene: TRBJ2-2; d_gene: TRBD1; v_gene: TRBV9